This entry is about one T cell receptor beta chain. From germline, CDR1 is SNHLY and CDR2 FYNNEI. The CDR3 extends over 17 amino acids. V dropped 6 bases and J dropped 3; count of bases not matched to a gene: 8. The source of the sample is a study of blood T cell repertoires in COVID-19. Repertoires were generated with immunoSEQ multiplex PCR, while TCRdb's copy carries only in-frame clones and drops some. The sample carries around 100,000 clones, about 91% recorded once. This clonotype was sampled from a human donor in a cohort sampled during active COVID-19. Material: peripheral blood. This chain links TRBV2 with TRBJ2-2; 12 positions agree with TRBD2. In nucleotides, the CDR3 is TGTGCCAGCAGCGACCTAGCGGGAGGGCCCGACACCGGGGAGCTGTTTTTT. Translated: CASSDLAGGPDTGELFF.